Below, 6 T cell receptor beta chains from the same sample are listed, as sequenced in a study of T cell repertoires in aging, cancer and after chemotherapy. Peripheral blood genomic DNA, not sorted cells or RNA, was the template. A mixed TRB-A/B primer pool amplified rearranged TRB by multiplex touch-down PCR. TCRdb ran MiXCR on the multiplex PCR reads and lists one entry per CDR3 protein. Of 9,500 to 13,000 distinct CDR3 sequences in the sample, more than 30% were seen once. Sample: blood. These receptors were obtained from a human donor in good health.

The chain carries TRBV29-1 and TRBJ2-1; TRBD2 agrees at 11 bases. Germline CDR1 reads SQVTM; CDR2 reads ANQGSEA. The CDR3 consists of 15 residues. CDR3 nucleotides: TGCAGTGCCTCATCTACTAGCGGGAGAATCTATGAGCAGTTCTTC. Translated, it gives CSASSTSGRIYEQFF.

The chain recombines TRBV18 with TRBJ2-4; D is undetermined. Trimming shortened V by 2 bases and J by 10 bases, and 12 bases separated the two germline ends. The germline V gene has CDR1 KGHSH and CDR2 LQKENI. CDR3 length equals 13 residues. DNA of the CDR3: TGTGCCAGCTCACCAGTCCAGGCCGGTATTCAGTACTTC. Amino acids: CASSPVQAGIQYF.

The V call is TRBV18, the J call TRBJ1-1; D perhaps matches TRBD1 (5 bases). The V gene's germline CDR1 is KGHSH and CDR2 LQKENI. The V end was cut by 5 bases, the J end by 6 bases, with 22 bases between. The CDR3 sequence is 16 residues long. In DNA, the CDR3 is TGTGCCAGCTCATTAGCCCCACAGGAGGGTCACCCTGAAGCTTTCTTT. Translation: CASSLAPQEGHPEAFF.

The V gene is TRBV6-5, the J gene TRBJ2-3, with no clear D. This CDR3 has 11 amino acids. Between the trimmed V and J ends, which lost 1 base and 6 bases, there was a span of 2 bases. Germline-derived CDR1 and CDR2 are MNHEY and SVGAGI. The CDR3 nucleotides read TGTGCCAGCAGTTACTTTGATACGCAGTATTTT. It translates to CASSYFDTQYF.

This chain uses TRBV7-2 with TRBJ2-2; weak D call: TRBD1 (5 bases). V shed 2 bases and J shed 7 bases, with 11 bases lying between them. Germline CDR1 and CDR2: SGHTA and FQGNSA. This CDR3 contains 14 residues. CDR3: CASSLSRAGGELFF. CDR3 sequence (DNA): TGTGCCAGCAGCTTATCCAGGGCCGGCGGGGAGCTGTTTTTT.

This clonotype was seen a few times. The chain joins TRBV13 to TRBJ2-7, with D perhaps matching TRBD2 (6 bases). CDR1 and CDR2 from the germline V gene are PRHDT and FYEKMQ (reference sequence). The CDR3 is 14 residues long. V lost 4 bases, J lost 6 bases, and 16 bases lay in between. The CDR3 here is CASSSPSEGREQYF. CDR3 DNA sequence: TGTGCCAGCAGCTCCCCATCGGAGGGCCGCGAGCAGTACTTC.